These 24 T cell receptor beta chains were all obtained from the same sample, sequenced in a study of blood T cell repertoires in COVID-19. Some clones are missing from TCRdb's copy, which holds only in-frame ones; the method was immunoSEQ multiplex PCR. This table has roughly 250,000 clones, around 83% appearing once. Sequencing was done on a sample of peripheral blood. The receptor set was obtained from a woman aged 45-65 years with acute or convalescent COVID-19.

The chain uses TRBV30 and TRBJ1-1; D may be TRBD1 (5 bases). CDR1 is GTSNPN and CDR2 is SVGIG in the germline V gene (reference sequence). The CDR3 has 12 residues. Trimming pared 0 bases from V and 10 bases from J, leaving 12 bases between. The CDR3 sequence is CAWSVDTSGAFF. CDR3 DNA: TGTGCCTGGAGTGTGGACACTTCCGGAGCTTTCTTT.

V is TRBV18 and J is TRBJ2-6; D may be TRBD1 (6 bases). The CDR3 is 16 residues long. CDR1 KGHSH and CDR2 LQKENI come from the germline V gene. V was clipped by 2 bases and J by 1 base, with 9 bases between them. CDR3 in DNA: TGTGCCAGCTCACCAGGCACAGGGTCTGGGGCCAACGTCCTGACTTTC. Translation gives CASSPGTGSGANVLTF. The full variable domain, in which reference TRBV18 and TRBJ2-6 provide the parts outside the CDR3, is NAGVMQNPRHLVRRRGQEARLRCSPMKGHSHVYWYRQLPEEGLKFMVYLQKENIIDESGMPKERFSAEFPKEGPSILRIQQVVRGDSAAYFCASSPGTGSGANVLTFGAGSRLTVL.

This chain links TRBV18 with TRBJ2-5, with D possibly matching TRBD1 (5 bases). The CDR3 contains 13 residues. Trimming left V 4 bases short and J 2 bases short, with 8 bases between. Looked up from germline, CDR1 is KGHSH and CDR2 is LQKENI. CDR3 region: CASSQQEQETQYF. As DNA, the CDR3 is TGTGCCAGCTCACAACAGGAGCAAGAGACCCAGTACTTC.

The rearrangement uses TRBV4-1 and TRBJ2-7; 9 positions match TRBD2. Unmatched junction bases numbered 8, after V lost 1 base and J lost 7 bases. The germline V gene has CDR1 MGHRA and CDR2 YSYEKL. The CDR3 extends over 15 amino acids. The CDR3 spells CASSQVLGGRVEQYF. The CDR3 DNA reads TGCGCCAGCAGCCAAGTTTTGGGCGGGAGGGTGGAGCAGTACTTC.

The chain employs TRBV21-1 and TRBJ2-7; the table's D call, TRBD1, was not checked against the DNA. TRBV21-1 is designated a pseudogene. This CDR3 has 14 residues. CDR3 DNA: TGTGCCAGCAATAGGGGTAGTGCATCCCACGAGCAGTACTTC. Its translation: CASNRGSASHEQYF.

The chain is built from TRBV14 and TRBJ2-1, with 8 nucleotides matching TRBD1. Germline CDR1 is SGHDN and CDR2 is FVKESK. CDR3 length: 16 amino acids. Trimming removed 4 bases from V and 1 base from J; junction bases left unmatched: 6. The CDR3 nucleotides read TGTGCCAGCAGCCGGACAGGGTATGCTTCCTACAATGAGCAGTTCTTC. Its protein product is CASSRTGYASYNEQFF.

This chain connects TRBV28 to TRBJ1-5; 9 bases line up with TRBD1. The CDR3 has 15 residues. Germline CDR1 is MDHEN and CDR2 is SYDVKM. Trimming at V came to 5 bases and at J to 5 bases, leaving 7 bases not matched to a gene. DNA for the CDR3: TGTGCCAGCAGTCCCGACGGGACAGGGTATCAGCCCCAGCATTTT. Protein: CASSPDGTGYQPQHF.

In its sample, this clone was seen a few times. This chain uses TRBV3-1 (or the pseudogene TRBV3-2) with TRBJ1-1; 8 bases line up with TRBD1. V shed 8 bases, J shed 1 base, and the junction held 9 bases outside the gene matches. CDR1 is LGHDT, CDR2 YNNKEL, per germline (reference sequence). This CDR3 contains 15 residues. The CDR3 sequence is CASHPTGGANTEAFF. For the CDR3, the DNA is TGTGCCAGCCACCCAACAGGGGGAGCGAACACTGAAGCTTTCTTT.

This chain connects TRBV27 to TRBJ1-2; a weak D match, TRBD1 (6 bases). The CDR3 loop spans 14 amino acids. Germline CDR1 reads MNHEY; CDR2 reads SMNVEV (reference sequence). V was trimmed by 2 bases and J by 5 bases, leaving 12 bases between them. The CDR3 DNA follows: TGTGCCAGCAGTTTAGTTTCAGGGGATTATGGCTACACCTTC. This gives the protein CASSLVSGDYGYTF.

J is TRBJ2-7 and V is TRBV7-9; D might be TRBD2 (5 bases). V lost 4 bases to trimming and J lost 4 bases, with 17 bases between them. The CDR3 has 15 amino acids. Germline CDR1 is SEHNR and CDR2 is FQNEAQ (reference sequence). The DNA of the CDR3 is TGTGCCAGCAGCTCGTCCGGGATGCGAACTTACGAGCAGTACTTC. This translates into CASSSSGMRTYEQYF. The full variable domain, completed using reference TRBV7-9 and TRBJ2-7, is DTGVSQNPRHKITKRGQNVTFRCDPISEHNRLYWYRQTLGQGPEFLTYFQNEAQLEKSRLLSDRFSAERPKGSFSTLEIQRTEQGDSAMYLCASSSSGMRTYEQYFGPGTRLTVT.

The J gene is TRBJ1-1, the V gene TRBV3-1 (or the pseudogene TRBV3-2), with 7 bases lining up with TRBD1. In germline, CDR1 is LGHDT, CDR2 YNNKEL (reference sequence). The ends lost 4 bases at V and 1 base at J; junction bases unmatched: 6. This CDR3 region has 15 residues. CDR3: CASSPYRGRNTEAFF. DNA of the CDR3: TGTGCCAGCAGCCCCTACAGGGGCAGGAACACTGAAGCTTTCTTT.

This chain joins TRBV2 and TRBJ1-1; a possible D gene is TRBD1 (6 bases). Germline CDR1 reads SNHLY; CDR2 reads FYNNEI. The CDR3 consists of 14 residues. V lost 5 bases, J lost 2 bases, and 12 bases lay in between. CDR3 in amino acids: CASSFGQRNTEAFF. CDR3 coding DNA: TGTGCCAGCAGTTTTGGACAGAGAAACACTGAAGCTTTCTTT.

This chain's CDR3 is CASSPRLAGGYNEQFF. The CDR3 coding sequence is TGTGCCAGCAGCCCCCGACTAGCGGGGGGCTACAATGAGCAGTTCTTC. This chain connects TRBV3-1 (or the pseudogene TRBV3-2) to TRBJ2-1; 13 bases line up with TRBD2. Losses at the gene ends were 4 bases for V and 3 bases for J; bases not matched to a gene: 3. This CDR3 has 16 residues. Germline CDR1 and CDR2: LGHDT and YNNKEL (reference sequence).

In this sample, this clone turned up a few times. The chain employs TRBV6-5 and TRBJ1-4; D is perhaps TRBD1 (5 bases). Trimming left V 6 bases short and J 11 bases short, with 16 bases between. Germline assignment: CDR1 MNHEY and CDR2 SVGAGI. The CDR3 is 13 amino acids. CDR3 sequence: CASSLRRGGKLFF. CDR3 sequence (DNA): TGTGCCAGCAGCCTGAGAAGGGGAGGGAAACTGTTTTTT.

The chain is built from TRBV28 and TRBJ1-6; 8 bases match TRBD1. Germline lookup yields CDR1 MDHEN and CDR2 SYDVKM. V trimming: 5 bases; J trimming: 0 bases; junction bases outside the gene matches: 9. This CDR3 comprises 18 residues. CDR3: CASSVPGQVSSYNSPLHF. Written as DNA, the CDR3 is TGTGCCAGCAGTGTCCCGGGACAGGTCAGCTCCTATAATTCACCCCTCCACTTT.

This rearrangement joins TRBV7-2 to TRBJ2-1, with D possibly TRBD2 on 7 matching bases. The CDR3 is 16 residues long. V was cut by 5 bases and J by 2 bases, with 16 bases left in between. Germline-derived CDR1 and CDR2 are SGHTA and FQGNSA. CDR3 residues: CASSKGGARTYNEQFF. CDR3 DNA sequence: TGTGCCAGCAGCAAGGGGGGGGCGAGGACCTACAATGAGCAGTTCTTC.

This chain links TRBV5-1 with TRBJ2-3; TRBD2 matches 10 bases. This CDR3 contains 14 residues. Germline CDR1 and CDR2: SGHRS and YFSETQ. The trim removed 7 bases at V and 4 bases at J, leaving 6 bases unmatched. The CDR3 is CASSPSGGSDTQYF. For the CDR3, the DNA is TGCGCCAGCTCACCTAGCGGGGGATCAGATACGCAGTATTTT.

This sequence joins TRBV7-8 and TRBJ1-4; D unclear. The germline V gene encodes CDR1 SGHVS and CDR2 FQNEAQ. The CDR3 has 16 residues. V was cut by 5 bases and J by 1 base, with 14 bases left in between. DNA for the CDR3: TGTGCCAGCAGCACGATCACCCGGGGAACTAATGAAAAACTGTTTTTT. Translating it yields CASSTITRGTNEKLFF.

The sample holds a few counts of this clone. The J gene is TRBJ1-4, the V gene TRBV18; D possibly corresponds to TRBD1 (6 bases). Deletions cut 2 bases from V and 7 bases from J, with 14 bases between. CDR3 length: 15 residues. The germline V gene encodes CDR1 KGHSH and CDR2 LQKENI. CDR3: CASSPGQGSSEKLFF. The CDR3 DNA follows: TGTGCCAGCTCACCAGGCCAGGGGTCTAGTGAAAAACTGTTTTTT.

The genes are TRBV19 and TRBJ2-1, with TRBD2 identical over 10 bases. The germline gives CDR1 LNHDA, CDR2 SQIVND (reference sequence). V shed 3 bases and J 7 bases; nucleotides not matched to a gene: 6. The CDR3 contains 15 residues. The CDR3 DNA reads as TGTGCCAGTAGTATTCCAGCGGGAGGGGTTAATGAGCAGTTCTTC. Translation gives CASSIPAGGVNEQFF.

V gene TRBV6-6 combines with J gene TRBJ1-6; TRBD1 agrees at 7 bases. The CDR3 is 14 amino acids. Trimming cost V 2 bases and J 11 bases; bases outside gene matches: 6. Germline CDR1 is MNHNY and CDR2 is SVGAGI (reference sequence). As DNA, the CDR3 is TGTGCCAGCAGTTACGGGCGACAGGGAGCACCCCTCCACTTT. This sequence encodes CASSYGRQGAPLHF.

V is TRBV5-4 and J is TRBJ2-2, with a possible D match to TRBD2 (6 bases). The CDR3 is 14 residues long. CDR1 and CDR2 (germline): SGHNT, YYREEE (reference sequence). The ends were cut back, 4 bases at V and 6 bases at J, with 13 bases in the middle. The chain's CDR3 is CASSGRGEAGELFF. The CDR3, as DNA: TGTGCCAGCAGCGGCCGTGGGGAGGCCGGGGAGCTGTTTTTT.

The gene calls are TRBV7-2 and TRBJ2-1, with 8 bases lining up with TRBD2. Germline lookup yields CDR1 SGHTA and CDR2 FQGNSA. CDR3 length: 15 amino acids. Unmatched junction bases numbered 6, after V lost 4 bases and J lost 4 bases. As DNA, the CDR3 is TGTGCCAGCAGCTCGTCTAGCGGGCAGTACAATGAGCAGTTCTTC. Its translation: CASSSSSGQYNEQFF.

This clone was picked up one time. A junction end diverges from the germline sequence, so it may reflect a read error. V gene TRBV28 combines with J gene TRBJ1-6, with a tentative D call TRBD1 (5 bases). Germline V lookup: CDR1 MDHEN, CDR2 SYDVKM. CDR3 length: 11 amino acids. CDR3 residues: CASSTGTGDYF. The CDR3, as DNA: TGTGCCAGCAGTACCGGGACTGGAGATTACTTT.